The subject of this entry is one T cell receptor beta chain. These data originate in a study of blood T cell repertoires in COVID-19. There are 15 residues in the CDR3. From germline, CDR1 is MDHEN and CDR2 SYDVKM. V shed 4 bases and J shed 2 bases, with 14 bases lying between them. TCRdb's copy holds only in-frame clones and misses some; the assay was immunoSEQ multiplex PCR. Of about 110,000 clones in the sample, roughly 85% are singletons; the top ten hold more than 5%. One Seattle source followed patients from active infection through their disease course. V and J are TRBV28 and TRBJ2-5; D is perhaps TRBD1 (5 bases). The sequencing input was peripheral blood. This clonotype was obtained from a woman in her fifties or sixties with COVID-19, enrolled during active disease. Written as DNA, the CDR3 is TGTGCCAGCAGTTATCAGGGCTGGGCGCAAGAGACCCAGTACTTC. Protein: CASSYQGWAQETQYF. The full variable domain, rest sourced from reference TRBV28 and TRBJ2-5, is DVKVTQSSRYLVKRTGEKVFLECVQDMDHENMFWYRQDPGLGLRLIYFSYDVKMKEKGDIPEGYSVSREKKERFSLILESASTNQTSMYLCASSYQGWAQETQYFGPGTRLLVL.